This record concerns one T cell receptor beta chain sequence. Its antigen target is currently unknown. Base-call qualities are not available, and no considerably larger clone is one nucleotide away. Libraries came from RACE. The sample was run on a NextSeq 500. During library preparation, unique molecular identifiers were attached to individual cDNA molecules so that TCRs could be counted in a quantitative, reproducible way. Each blood RNA sample was used to sequence both TCR alpha and TCR beta chains. In the source study's methods: The median number of TCRs per sample was around 100,000, ranging from about 23,224 to 700,000. V, J and CDR3 annotation of the TCR reads was performed with the Decombinator software suite. Every sample was subsampled to the same number of TCRs (28,000) for the PS versus PT1 abundance plots. Expanded TCRs were defined as absent before sensitization and observed at least eight times at the 2-week time point. TCRdb trimmed the raw reads at Q25, called clones with MiXCR and kept productive beta chains. When rows share a CDR3 protein, they turn into one entry using the most common DNA and genes. The V and J calls here are based on TCRdb, not the publication. The sample has roughly 380,000 distinct CDR3 sequences on record, less than 6.5% of them singletons. The ten largest account for just over 2.5% of the sample.

The time point label corresponds to: pre-sensitization, week 0. The sample's treatment or condition label is to be understood as: therapeutic diphenylcyclopropenone sensitization with weekly scalp DPC. At every patch-test visit, the blood draw took place before the patch test was put on. Patients were eligible if aged 18 to 70, diagnosed with alopecia and judged suitable for DPC therapy, and pregnant patients were excluded. Unfractionated whole blood was collected in Tempus Blood RNA tubes, and total RNA was extracted from that blood. The data belong to a study of human T cells and chemical hapten exposure (dated by TCRdb to the early 2020s). With respect to the entire study: For sensitization, 2% DPC in acetone was applied to a roughly 2 cm by roughly 2 cm area of upper inner arm skin. Peripheral blood TCR repertoire changes were tracked in vivo in alopecia patients during primary and secondary sensitization to the hapten diphenylcyclopropenone (DPC). Patch testing was done on the upper back using Finn chambers containing 0.01% DPC, and results were scored after 6 days according to International Contact Dermatitis Research Group standards. Blood samples were taken from patients before sensitization (week 0) and at 2, 6 and about 24 weeks after DPC sensitization. Blood for TCR sequencing was provided by twenty-nine alopecia patients at one to four time points (pre-sensitization, 2, 6 and 24 weeks). The libraries were sequenced as a pool, and the TCR yield per sample differed mostly because of small variations in library volumes within the pool. The mostly female patient cohort included alopecia areata with under or over 50% scalp involvement, alopecia totalis and alopecia universalis. Weekly therapeutic DPC doses were additionally applied to the scalp of patients throughout the roughly 26-week study period.

The investigation overall reported the following: Alopecia, a presumed autoimmune disease, was present in all patients, so the immune response of the patients might differ from that of healthy individuals. After repeated subsampling, changes were observed in the strength of the expansion versus patch-test correlation and in the threshold at which the correlation became significant. Patch test score correlated positively with the number of PT1 expanded TCRs, reaching significance at thresholds 8, 16 and 32 but not at 4. DPC sensitization did not change how many TCRs were above 1 in 1000 frequency, and no evidence was found of alterations in global repertoire structure. Significantly more large CDR3 similarity clusters were formed by expanded TCRs than by pre-sensitization or healthy control sets, consistent with antigen-driven responses.

The source of this sequence is a woman aged 50 to 60 with alopecia areata. Some clones in this sample may be carry-over from other donors' samples. Sequenced material: whole blood, taken in connection with sensitization to the hapten diphenylcyclopropenone (DPC).

The DNA reads as follows: TGTGCCACCAGTGATTTGATGGGGAACACCGGGGAGCTGTTTTTT. This yields the protein CATSDLMGNTGELFF. This chain is built from TRBV24-1 and TRBJ2-2, with no D gene named confidently. Trimming takes 0 bases from V and 1 base from J, and the germline ends sit 5 bases apart. The CDR3 starts with the cysteine, ends with the phenylalanine, and has 15 residues. Only CDR3 DNA remains: 45 bases, in frame from the first base. CDR1 and CDR2 (KGHDR, SFDVKD) derive from the germline V gene.